Listed here are 3 T cell receptor beta chains from one sample, sequenced in a study of blood T cell repertoires in COVID-19. Profiling relied on immunoSEQ multiplex PCR, and the TCRdb table lists in-frame clones only, not all of them. Of some 150,000 clones listed, roughly 90% are singletons. The sequencing sample was made of peripheral blood. These receptors all come from a woman in her sixties with active or convalescent COVID-19.

The CDR3 DNA reads as TGTGCCAGCAGCTTAGGCAGGGGGACCTACGAGCAGTACTTC. Its translation: CASSLGRGTYEQYF. The V and J genes are TRBV7-2 and TRBJ2-7, with 7 bases aligning to TRBD1. Per the germline V gene, CDR1 is SGHTA and CDR2 is FQGNSA. This CDR3 is 14 amino acids long. The trim removed 1 base at V and 2 bases at J, leaving 2 bases unmatched.

The DNA of the CDR3 is TGTGCCAGCTCAGGGGGAGACAGACCGAACACCGGGGAGCTGTTTTTT. This translates into CASSGGDRPNTGELFF. This rearrangement joins TRBV28 to TRBJ2-2; 7 bases line up with TRBD1. CDR3 size: 16 residues. V trimming: 8 bases; J trimming: 0 bases; junction bases outside the gene matches: 9. Germline CDR1 and CDR2: MDHEN and SYDVKM.

The CDR3 here is CASSEWTVSNQPQHF. The CDR3 nucleotides are TGTGCCAGCAGTGAATGGACAGTCAGCAATCAGCCCCAGCATTTT. The genes are TRBV2 and TRBJ1-5; perhaps TRBD1 as D (6 bases). The CDR3 is 15 amino acids. CDR1 SNHLY and CDR2 FYNNEI come from the germline V gene. Trimming cost V 2 bases and J 1 base, with 9 bases left between them.